These 9 T cell receptor beta chains were all obtained from the same sample, sequenced in a study of blood T cell repertoires in COVID-19. Data came from immunoSEQ multiplex PCR; TCRdb stores just in-frame clones and leaves some out. This sample yields approximately 190,000 clones, of which 70% to 90% are seen a single time; about 22% belongs to the top ten. Source material: peripheral blood. The receptors stem from a man between 60 and 70 years old with active or convalescent COVID-19.

This chain connects TRBV30 to TRBJ1-5; 7 bases line up with TRBD1. This CDR3 spans 18 amino acids. V trimming: 0 bases; J trimming: 8 bases; junction bases outside the gene matches: 19. CDR1 and CDR2 from the germline V gene are GTSNPN and SVGIG (reference sequence). CDR3: CAWSVGSGTVGVREPQHF. In DNA form, the CDR3 reads TGTGCCTGGAGTGTCGGTTCCGGGACAGTCGGGGTTCGGGAGCCCCAGCATTTT.

The chain carries TRBV19 and TRBJ1-1, with 10 bases identical to TRBD1. Germline trimming cut 3 bases from V and 1 base from J; bases unmatched to any gene: 5. CDR3 length: 16 amino acids. From germline, CDR1 is LNHDA and CDR2 SQIVND (reference sequence). The CDR3 DNA is TGTGCCAGTAGTATCGGGACAGGGGCCTCGAACACTGAAGCTTTCTTT. Translating it yields CASSIGTGASNTEAFF.

The rearrangement links TRBV6-6 to TRBJ1-4; D remains unclear. From germline, CDR1 is MNHNY and CDR2 SVGAGI (reference sequence). This CDR3 is built from 13 residues. Trimming left V 6 bases short and J 3 bases short, with 8 bases between. The CDR3 region is CASSLQSNEKLFF. In nucleotides, the CDR3 is TGTGCCAGCAGCCTGCAGTCTAATGAAAAACTGTTTTTT.

V gene TRBV2 combines with J gene TRBJ1-2, with D hard to call. The V end was cut by 6 bases, the J end by 8 bases, with 16 bases between. The CDR3 covers 13 residues. CDR1 is SNHLY and CDR2 is FYNNEI in the germline V gene. In DNA, the CDR3 is TGTGCCAGCAGAGTGCACGGGGAAGGAGGCTACACCTTC. Residues: CASRVHGEGGYTF. The full variable domain, rest sourced from reference TRBV2 and TRBJ1-2, is EPEVTQTPSHQVTQMGQEVILRCVPISNHLYFYWYRQILGQKVEFLVSFYNNEISEKSEIFDDQFSVERPDGSNFTLKIRSTKLEDSAMYFCASRVHGEGGYTFGSGTRLTVV.

The genes are TRBV15 and TRBJ2-7; TRBD1 agrees at 8 bases. This CDR3 is 14 amino acids long. The V gene end was trimmed by 5 bases and the J gene end by 4 bases; junction bases not matched to a gene: 7. CDR1 and CDR2 from the germline V gene are LNHNV and YYDKDF (reference sequence). CDR3 in DNA: TGTGCCACCAGCTCCGACAGGGGCGATTACGAGCAGTACTTC. Translated: CATSSDRGDYEQYF.

The V call is TRBV2, the J call TRBJ1-6, with D possibly matching TRBD1 (6 bases). The V and J ends lost 4 bases and 9 bases respectively, with 13 bases between them. Germline values: CDR1 SNHLY, CDR2 FYNNEI. This CDR3 region has 14 residues. The CDR3 DNA follows: TGTGCCAGCAGTGTTGGGGGCGGAGGTTCACCCCTCCACTTT. Its protein is CASSVGGGGSPLHF. Combining the CDR3 with reference TRBV2 and TRBJ1-6 gives the whole variable domain EPEVTQTPSHQVTQMGQEVILRCVPISNHLYFYWYRQILGQKVEFLVSFYNNEISEKSEIFDDQFSVERPDGSNFTLKIRSTKLEDSAMYFCASSVGGGGSPLHFGNGTRLTVT.

V gene TRBV7-2 combines with J gene TRBJ2-3, with a weak D call TRBD2 (6 bases). Trimming pared 11 bases from V and 1 base from J, leaving 13 bases between. Germline lookup yields CDR1 SGHTA and CDR2 FQGNSA. CDR3 length equals 13 residues. The CDR3 DNA sequence: TGTGCCCTCGGGTCGGGAGGCACAGATACGCAGTATTTT. This codes for CALGSGGTDTQYF.

The rearrangement links TRBV23-1 to TRBJ2-5; 8 bases map to TRBD2. TRBV23-1 carries the ORF label, with uncertain function. The CDR3 extends over 18 amino acids. V trimming: 7 bases; J trimming: 1 base; junction bases outside the gene matches: 17. The CDR3 loop reads CASIRGPTSVQCQETQYF. In DNA form, the CDR3 reads TGCGCCAGCATCAGGGGCCCGACTAGCGTACAATGCCAAGAGACCCAGTACTTC.

The genes are TRBV7-8 and TRBJ1-1; D is undetermined. Germline V gene lookup returns CDR1 SGHVS and CDR2 FQNEAQ. The CDR3 is 15 amino acids. The V end lost 1 base, the J end lost 3 bases, and 12 bases lay between the germline ends. The CDR3 is CASSLVVKRDTEAFF. CDR3 in DNA: TGTGCCAGCAGCTTAGTAGTAAAGAGGGACACTGAAGCTTTCTTT.